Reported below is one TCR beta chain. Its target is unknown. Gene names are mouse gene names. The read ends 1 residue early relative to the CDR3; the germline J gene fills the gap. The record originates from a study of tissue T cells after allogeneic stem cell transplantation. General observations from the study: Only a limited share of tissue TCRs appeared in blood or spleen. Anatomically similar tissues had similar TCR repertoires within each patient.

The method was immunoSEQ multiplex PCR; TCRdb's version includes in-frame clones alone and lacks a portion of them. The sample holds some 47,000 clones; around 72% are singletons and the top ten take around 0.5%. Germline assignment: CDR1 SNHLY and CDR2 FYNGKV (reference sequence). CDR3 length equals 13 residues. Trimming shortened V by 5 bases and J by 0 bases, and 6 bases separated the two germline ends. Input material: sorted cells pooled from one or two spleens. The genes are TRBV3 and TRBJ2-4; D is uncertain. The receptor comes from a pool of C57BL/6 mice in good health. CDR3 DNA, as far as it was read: TGTGCCAGCAGCCTCAGAAGTCAAAACACCTTGTAC. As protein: CASSLRSQNTLY. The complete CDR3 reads CASSLRSQNTLYF.